The sequence of this T cell receptor beta chain was determined in a study of beta chain features in type 1 diabetes. CDR3 length: 14 residues. The V end was cut by 4 bases, the J end by 5 bases, with 15 bases between. CDR1 is SGHRS and CDR2 is YFSETQ in the germline V gene. Overall study results and limits: Since sequencing was performed on cDNA, cells with high TCR expression could be over-represented. Moderate yet significant TCRB CDR3 shortening was seen in Type 1 diabetes patients in all four CD4+ subsets.

Expressed TCRB transcripts were sequenced because the entire RNA isolate underwent reverse transcription. The protocol was immunoSEQ multiplex PCR, while the TCRdb copy is restricted to in-frame clones and leaves out a portion. The sample holds approximately 150,000 clones, about 13% seen once. Note on this clone: Its specificity is unknown.

The chain links TRBV5-1 to TRBJ2-5; perhaps D is TRBD1 or TRBD2 (6 bases each). The clonotype originates from a man in his late teens or twenties with type 1 diabetes. The sequenced sample was central memory CD4+ T cells from blood. CDR3 protein: CASSGWGAHETQYF. The CDR3 DNA follows: TGCGCCAGCAGCGGCTGGGGGGCCCACGAGACCCAGTACTTC. The entire variable domain, with the rest obtained from reference TRBV5-1 and TRBJ2-5, is as follows: KAGVTQTPRYLIKTRGQQVTLSCSPISGHRSVSWYQQTPGQGLQFLFEYFSETQRNKGNFPGRFSGRQFSNSRSEMNVSTLELGDSALYLCASSGWGAHETQYFGPGTRLLVL.